This T cell receptor (beta chain) comes out of a study of OX40 agonist ivuxolimab in advanced cancers. Background on the study: The mean age was approximately 60 years, ranging from 23 to 79, with approximately 83% of participants male. Anti-PD-1, anti-PD-L1 or anti-CTLA-4 therapy given earlier was allowed, and about 38% had some. In three patients, partial responses were observed, one with hepatocellular carcinoma and two with cutaneous melanoma.

In germline, CDR1 is LNHDA, CDR2 SQIVND (reference sequence). This CDR3 comprises 14 residues. The V and J ends lost 2 bases and 4 bases, in that order; junction bases with no gene match: 2. Libraries were prepared by immunoSEQ multiplex PCR; TCRdb keeps only in-frame clonotypes and omits some of them. The sample carries around 80,000 clones, about 92% recorded once. Overall study findings and caveats: Nonresponders included some who also had low normalized T-cell clonal expansion.

As to this clone: What it binds is not known.

The source is an adult with an advanced solid tumor such as melanoma, head and neck, liver or kidney cancer. This material consisted of CD4+ or CD8+ T cells sorted from blood, taken in a trial of the OX40 agonist ivuxolimab. The J gene is TRBJ2-7, the V gene TRBV19, with 10 bases matching TRBD1. CDR3 sequence reads: CASSIQDRGYEQYF. DNA for the CDR3: TGTGCCAGTAGTATACAGGACAGGGGGTACGAGCAGTACTTC.